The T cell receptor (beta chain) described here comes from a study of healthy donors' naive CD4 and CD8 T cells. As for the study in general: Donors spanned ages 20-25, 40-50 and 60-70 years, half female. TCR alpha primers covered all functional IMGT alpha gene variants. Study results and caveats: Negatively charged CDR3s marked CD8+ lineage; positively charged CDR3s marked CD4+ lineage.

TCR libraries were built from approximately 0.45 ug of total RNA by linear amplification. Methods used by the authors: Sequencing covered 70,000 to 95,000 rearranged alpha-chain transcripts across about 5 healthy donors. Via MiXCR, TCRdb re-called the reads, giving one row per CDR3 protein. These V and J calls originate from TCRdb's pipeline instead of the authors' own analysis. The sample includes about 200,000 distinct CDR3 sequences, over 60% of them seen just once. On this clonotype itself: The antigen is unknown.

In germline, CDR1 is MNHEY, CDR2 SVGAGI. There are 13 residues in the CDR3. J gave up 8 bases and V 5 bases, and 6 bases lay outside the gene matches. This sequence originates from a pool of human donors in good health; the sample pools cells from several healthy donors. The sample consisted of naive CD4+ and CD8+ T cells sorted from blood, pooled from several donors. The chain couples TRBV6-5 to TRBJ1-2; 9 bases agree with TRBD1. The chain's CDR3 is CASSPDRGGGYTF. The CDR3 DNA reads TGTGCCAGCAGTCCGGACAGGGGAGGGGGCTACACCTTC.